The clone carrying this T cell receptor (beta chain) appeared many times. Antigen specificity is unknown. Assay execution took place at the deep level. TCRdb keeps only in-frame clones here, not all; method: immunoSEQ multiplex PCR. The table records around 79,000 clones, about 61% of them present only once. The data stem from a study of shared clonotypes between healthy human individuals. The study, taken as a whole, reports: Some naive CD4 clonotypes, around 5%, turned up in common across a handful of donors.

This CDR3 spans 15 amino acids. Germline values: CDR1 MRHNA, CDR2 SNTAGT. The V segment lost 4 bases and the J segment 1 base; nucleotides outside the gene matches: 2. This chain links TRBV6-4 with TRBJ2-3, with 10 bases identical to TRBD2. This TCR was recovered from a man aged 25-45 years in good health. The sequencing input was memory CD8+ T cells sorted from blood. Described subset: CD45RO+ cells pooled with CCR7-negative TemRA cells. CDR3 residues: CASSGGTSGTDTQYF. CDR3 DNA: TGTGCCAGCAGTGGAGGGACTAGCGGCACAGATACGCAGTATTTT.